One and the same sample provided the 28 T cell receptor beta chains below, sequenced in a study of blood T cell repertoires in COVID-19 (dated by TCRdb to about 2020). Library prep was done by the immunoSEQ multiplex PCR assay. Drawn from immuneACCESS, this table holds only the in-frame rearrangements with V and J called that TCRdb kept. Clones are partly lost; checked studies trace under half to an unresolved V gene and leave the rest unexplained. The sample table contains fewer than 300,000 clones; only one count was recorded for 70% to 90% of them. 3.5% to 5.5% of the sample is in the top ten clones. Sequenced sample: PBMCs or T cells enriched from blood (not recorded which). The receptors originated from a woman aged 25 to 39 who had recovered from COVID-19.

The rearrangement joins TRBV7-9 to TRBJ1-1; 9 bases line up with TRBD1. The germline gives CDR1 SEHNR, CDR2 FQNEAQ (reference sequence). Losses at the gene ends were 4 bases for V and 8 bases for J; bases not matched to a gene: 8. This CDR3 has 14 residues. CDR3 nucleotide sequence: TGTGCCAGCAGCTCCGGGACAGGGAAATTGGAAGCTTTCTTT. Translation: CASSSGTGKLEAFF.

The CDR3 DNA reads TGTGCCAGCAGTGGGCGATTGAATGAAAAACTGTTTTTT. The encoded protein is CASSGRLNEKLFF. V usage is TRBV28 and J usage is TRBJ1-4; D is unclear. The CDR3 is 13 amino acids. V was cut by 5 bases and J by 5 bases, with 9 bases left in between. Germline CDR1 and CDR2: MDHEN and SYDVKM.

This clone was seen a handful of times. The chain employs TRBV30 and TRBJ1-6; weak D call: TRBD1 (6 bases). The germline V gene has CDR1 GTSNPN and CDR2 SVGIG (reference sequence). The CDR3 has 13 amino acids. Trimming stripped 6 bases from V and 11 bases from J, with 17 bases between. The CDR3 DNA follows: TGTGCCTGTGGGGACATTCCAGTGGCACCCCTCCACTTT. Protein: CACGDIPVAPLHF.

The gene calls are TRBV5-1 and TRBJ2-3; D is perhaps TRBD2 (5 bases). The V end lost 1 base, the J end lost 0 bases, and 9 bases lay between the germline ends. The CDR3 sequence is 15 residues long. Germline CDR1 is SGHRS and CDR2 is YFSETQ. CDR3 protein: CASSLTAGSTDTQYF. As DNA, the CDR3 is TGCGCCAGCAGCTTGACGGCGGGTAGCACAGATACGCAGTATTTT.

The table lists this clone with a few counts. This chain joins TRBV6-1 and TRBJ2-7, with D possibly matching TRBD2 (6 bases). Trimming removed 0 bases at V and 0 bases at J, with 6 bases between. Germline V lookup: CDR1 MNHNS, CDR2 SASEGT. The CDR3 runs to 14 residues. CDR3 region: CASSEAGGSYEQYF. CDR3 sequence (DNA): TGTGCCAGCAGTGAAGCGGGAGGCTCCTACGAGCAGTACTTC.

The V gene is TRBV7-8, the J gene TRBJ1-2; 9 bases fit TRBD1. The CDR3 loop spans 15 amino acids. Unmatched junction bases numbered 10, after V lost 5 bases and J lost 6 bases. In germline, CDR1 is SGHVS, CDR2 FQNEAQ. The CDR3 bases are TGTGCCAGCAGCCCTGCCGGGACAGGGATCCATGGCTACACCTTC. As protein: CASSPAGTGIHGYTF.

The J gene is TRBJ1-5, the V gene TRBV10-3; 7 positions match TRBD1. The CDR3 contains 19 residues. Germline CDR1 ENHRY, CDR2 SYGVKD. With V trimmed by 0 bases and J by 0 bases, 11 bases remained unmatched. Here the CDR3 reads CAISESRDSPYYSNQPQHF. The CDR3 region has the DNA TGTGCCATCAGTGAGTCGAGGGACAGCCCTTACTATAGCAATCAGCCCCAGCATTTT.

The chain recombines TRBV24-1 with TRBJ1-2, with 8 bases lining up with TRBD1. The V gene's germline CDR1 is KGHDR and CDR2 SFDVKD. The CDR3 has 20 residues. J lost 5 bases, V lost 1 base, and 20 bases had no gene match. DNA for the CDR3: TGTGCCACCAGTGATTTCCGCAACAGGGGGTGGCCCCGTTGGGCTTATGGCTACACCTTC. It is translated as CATSDFRNRGWPRWAYGYTF.

V gene TRBV27 combines with J gene TRBJ1-5; 8 bases line up with TRBD1. Germline CDR1 reads MNHEY; CDR2 reads SMNVEV (reference sequence). The CDR3 spans 14 residues. V shed 6 bases, J shed 2 bases, and the junction held 3 bases outside the gene matches. Here the CDR3 DNA reads TGTGCCAGCAGAATGGGACAGGGCAATCAGCCCCAGCATTTT. Its translation: CASRMGQGNQPQHF.

The rearrangement joins TRBV6-5 to TRBJ2-2; D might be TRBD1 (6 bases). This CDR3 is 15 amino acids long. V was shortened by 2 bases and J by 5 bases, with 12 bases between the two germline ends. The germline V gene encodes CDR1 MNHEY and CDR2 SVGAGI. CDR3 residues: CASSYGTIMTGELFF. The CDR3 DNA reads TGTGCCAGCAGTTACGGGACAATAATGACCGGGGAGCTGTTTTTT.

Many counts were recorded for this clone. The gene calls are TRBV7-7 and TRBJ2-2; D is perhaps TRBD2 (6 bases). This CDR3 is built from 16 residues. Germline V gene lookup returns CDR1 SSHAT and CDR2 FNYEAQ (reference sequence). Trimming removed 5 bases from V and 2 bases from J, with 15 bases in between. The CDR3 loop reads CASSKGRTINTGELFF. In DNA form, the CDR3 reads TGTGCCAGCAGCAAAGGGAGGACGATCAACACCGGGGAGCTGTTTTTT.

The CDR3 DNA reads as TGTGCCCCGGACCGAGCGGTCATGAACACTGAAGCTTTCTTT. Encoded protein: CAPDRAVMNTEAFF. This sequence joins TRBV7-9 and TRBJ1-1; D is unclear. Trimming left V 11 bases short and J 0 bases short, with 16 bases between. CDR3 size: 14 residues. Germline CDR1 and CDR2: SEHNR and FQNEAQ (reference sequence). Combining the CDR3 with reference TRBV7-9 and TRBJ1-1 gives the whole variable domain DTGVSQNPRHKITKRGQNVTFRCDPISEHNRLYWYRQTLGQGPEFLTYFQNEAQLEKSRLLSDRFSAERPKGSFSTLEIQRTEQGDSAMYLCAPDRAVMNTEAFFGQGTRLTVV.

The chain has TRBV13 and TRBJ1-1; D uncertain. CDR1 is PRHDT and CDR2 is FYEKMQ in the germline V gene (reference sequence). Trimming removed 4 bases from V and 1 base from J, with 10 bases in between. The CDR3 is 14 residues long. In DNA, the CDR3 is TGTGCCAGCAGCTATAGCCTGAAGAACACTGAAGCTTTCTTT. Protein: CASSYSLKNTEAFF.

The chain recombines TRBV7-8 with TRBJ2-7; no clear D. Germline V gene lookup returns CDR1 SGHVS and CDR2 FQNEAQ. The CDR3 is made up of 13 amino acids. Trimming stripped 3 bases from V and 3 bases from J, with 9 bases between. CDR3 nucleotides: TGTGCCAGCAGCTTTAGCCCGAGCTACGAGCAGTACTTC. Translating gives CASSFSPSYEQYF.

V gene TRBV24-1 combines with J gene TRBJ2-1, with 11 bases that match TRBD1. Germline V gene lookup returns CDR1 KGHDR and CDR2 SFDVKD. Trimming removed 5 bases from V and 9 bases from J; junction bases left unmatched: 8. The CDR3 has 15 amino acids. In nucleotides, the CDR3 is TGTGCCACCAGTGTGGGGACAGGGGGTCGGGGTGAGCAGTTCTTC. Translation: CATSVGTGGRGEQFF.

Note on this clone: Distinct nucleotide sequences in the sample also encode this CDR3. The chain joins TRBV28 to TRBJ2-3; D is possibly TRBD1 (6 bases). Germline-derived CDR1 and CDR2 are MDHEN and SYDVKM. V gave up 2 bases and J gave up 1 base, with 10 bases separating them. The CDR3 totals 15 residues. As DNA, the CDR3 is TGTGCCAGCAGTTTAAGGGGGATTCGCACAGATACGCAGTATTTT. Translated, it gives CASSLRGIRTDTQYF. The full variable domain, completed using reference TRBV28 and TRBJ2-3, is DVKVTQSSRYLVKRTGEKVFLECVQDMDHENMFWYRQDPGLGLRLIYFSYDVKMKEKGDIPEGYSVSREKKERFSLILESASTNQTSMYLCASSLRGIRTDTQYFGPGTRLTVL.

This clone was found once. The V call is TRBV6-5, the J call TRBJ1-2; a weak D match, TRBD1 (6 bases). The CDR3 length is 15 residues. The germline V and J ends were trimmed by 0 bases and 7 bases, with 15 bases remaining between them. CDR1 and CDR2 (germline): MNHEY, SVGAGI. The CDR3 DNA follows: TGTGCCAGCAGTTACTCGAAAAGGGGGAAGGGTGGCTACACCTTC. Translation gives CASSYSKRGKGGYTF.

The chain joins TRBV27 to TRBJ1-5; D is perhaps TRBD1 (5 bases). The CDR3 sequence is 17 residues long. V was trimmed by 0 bases and J by 2 bases, leaving 14 bases between them. The V gene's germline CDR1 is MNHEY and CDR2 SMNVEV (reference sequence). The CDR3 here is CASSLSGTGGGNQPQHF. The CDR3 DNA follows: TGTGCCAGCAGTTTATCAGGGACGGGGGGTGGCAATCAGCCCCAGCATTTT.

This chain uses TRBV9 with TRBJ2-3; 11 bases align to TRBD1. CDR1 SGDLS and CDR2 YYNGEE come from the germline V gene. The CDR3 sequence is 17 residues long. The V gene end was trimmed by 4 bases and the J gene end by 3 bases; junction bases not matched to a gene: 10. This CDR3 is CASSPPWGTGGTDTQYF. The DNA of the CDR3 is TGTGCCAGCAGCCCCCCATGGGGGACAGGGGGGACAGATACGCAGTATTTT.

This chain joins TRBV7-6 and TRBJ2-7; D unclear. In germline, CDR1 is SGHVS, CDR2 FNYEAQ. Trimming left V 1 base short and J 4 bases short, with 8 bases between. The CDR3 contains 13 residues. The CDR3 protein is CASSLDSRYEQYF. The CDR3 DNA is TGTGCCAGCAGCTTAGACAGCCGGTACGAGCAGTACTTC.

The CDR3 region is CASSITPGQGAVRNTIYF. CDR3 nucleotide sequence: TGCGCCAGCAGCATAACTCCGGGACAGGGGGCTGTTAGAAACACCATATATTTT. The rearrangement uses TRBV5-1 and TRBJ1-3, with 12 bases matching TRBD1. The germline CDR1 and CDR2 sequences are SGHRS and YFSETQ. This CDR3 is built from 18 residues. V lost 4 bases to trimming and J lost 5 bases; unmatched junction nucleotides: 13.

The chain joins TRBV18 to TRBJ2-3; 12 bases agree with TRBD1. The CDR3 has 17 residues. V lost 3 bases to trimming and J lost 6 bases; unmatched junction nucleotides: 10. Germline V lookup: CDR1 KGHSH, CDR2 LQKENI. The DNA of the CDR3 is TGTGCCAGCTCACCCACGGGACAGGGGGCCGTGGCGGATACGCAGTATTTT. Protein product: CASSPTGQGAVADTQYF.

The chain carries TRBV4-1 and TRBJ1-2, with 12 bases matching TRBD1. V trimming: 0 bases; J trimming: 3 bases; junction bases outside the gene matches: 2. CDR1 is MGHRA, CDR2 YSYEKL, per germline. This CDR3 spans 16 amino acids. The CDR3 DNA sequence: TGCGCCAGCAGCCAAGAAGGGACAGGGGGCTACTATGGCTACACCTTC. Translating it yields CASSQEGTGGYYGYTF.

The rearrangement joins TRBV9 to TRBJ2-1, with 7 bases lining up with TRBD2. Per the germline V gene, CDR1 is SGDLS and CDR2 is YYNGEE. This CDR3 has 16 amino acids. V gave up 0 bases and J gave up 5 bases; unmatched junction bases: 8. CDR3 bases: TGTGCCAGCAGCGTAGGTGGGGGAGGGCCGAACAATGAGCAGTTCTTC. The encoded protein is CASSVGGGGPNNEQFF.

In nucleotides, the CDR3 is TGCAGCGTTGAAGTCAGACCGGGACAGAGGAAATTGAACACTGAAGCTTTCTTT. Protein: CSVEVRPGQRKLNTEAFF. The chain carries TRBV29-1 and TRBJ1-1; 7 bases align to TRBD1. The CDR3 sequence is 18 residues long. The junction had 14 bases not matched to a gene; V was cut back by 1 base and J by 0 bases. CDR1 and CDR2 from the germline V gene are SQVTM and ANQGSEA.

V and J are TRBV20-1 and TRBJ2-3; unclear D gene. V lost 2 bases and J lost 6, with 6 bases in between. CDR3 length: 11 amino acids. The germline CDR1 and CDR2 sequences are DFQATT and SNEGSKA (reference sequence). CDR3 amino acids: CSARYSDTQYF. CDR3 DNA: TGCAGTGCTAGATATAGCGATACGCAGTATTTT.

This clone is a singleton in its sample. This chain connects TRBV28 to TRBJ1-2, with TRBD1 matching 7 bases. J was trimmed by 4 bases and V by 5 bases; bases with no gene match: 10. The CDR3 has 15 amino acids. CDR1 is MDHEN, CDR2 SYDVKM, per germline. The CDR3 nucleotides are TGTGCCAGCAGTGGAGGAAGAGGGGGCCGCTATGGCTACACCTTC. Residues: CASSGGRGGRYGYTF.

The chain has TRBV11-2 and TRBJ2-7; no clear D gene. This CDR3 region has 14 residues. V lost 0 bases to trimming and J lost 1 base, with 7 bases between them. Looked up from germline, CDR1 is SGHAT and CDR2 is FQNNGV. DNA for the CDR3: TGTGCCAGCAGCTTAGAGCGGTCGTCCTACGAGCAGTACTTC. This encodes CASSLERSSYEQYF. Together with reference TRBV11-2 and TRBJ2-7, the CDR3 gives the full variable domain: EAGVAQSPRYKIIEKRQSVAFWCNPISGHATLYWYQQILGQGPKLLIQFQNNGVVDDSQLPKDRFSAERLKGVDSTLKIQPAKLEDSAVYLCASSLERSSYEQYFGPGTRLTVT.